This TCR beta chain appears in the sequencing data of a study of blood T cells in healthy people across ages. V gave up 0 bases and J gave up 4 bases, with 15 bases separating them. CDR3 length: 15 amino acids. Germline V gene data show CDR1 as DFQATT and CDR2 as SNEGSKA (reference sequence). The second PCR ran roughly 7 to 11 cycles with a sample-barcoded 5' primer and J-beta primers. Using its own MiXCR run on the 5' RACE reads, TCRdb lists one record per CDR3 protein. Of around 790,000 distinct CDR3 sequences detected, under 45% appear once; the ten largest clones hold around 21%. The chain recombines TRBV20-1 with TRBJ1-1; possible D gene TRBD1, 6 bases. What was sequenced was blood. The receptor's source is a man aged 55 to 70 in good health. The CDR3 spells CSARDWGHPSTEAFF. The CDR3 coding sequence is TGCAGTGCTAGAGATTGGGGACACCCGAGCACTGAAGCTTTCTTT.